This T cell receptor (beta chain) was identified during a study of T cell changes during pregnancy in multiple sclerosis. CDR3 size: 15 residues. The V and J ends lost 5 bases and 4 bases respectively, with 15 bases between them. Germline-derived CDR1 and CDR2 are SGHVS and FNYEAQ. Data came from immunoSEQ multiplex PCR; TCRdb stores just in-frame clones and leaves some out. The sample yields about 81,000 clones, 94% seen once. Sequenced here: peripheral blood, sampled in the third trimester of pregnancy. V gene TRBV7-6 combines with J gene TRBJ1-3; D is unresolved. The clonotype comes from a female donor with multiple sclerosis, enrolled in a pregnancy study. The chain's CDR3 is CASSVYGSSGNTIYF. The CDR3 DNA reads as TGTGCCAGCAGCGTTTACGGGTCCAGCGGAAACACCATATATTTT. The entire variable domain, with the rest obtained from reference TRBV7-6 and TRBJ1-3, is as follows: GAGVSQSPRYKVTKRGQDVALRCDPISGHVSLYWYRQALGQGPEFLTYFNYEAQQDKSGLPNDRFSAERPEGSISTLTIQRTEQRDSAMYRCASSVYGSSGNTIYFGEGSWLTVV.